The T cell receptor beta chain described here comes from a study of shared T cell receptors in the human thymus. Libraries were prepared by immunoSEQ multiplex PCR; TCRdb keeps only in-frame clonotypes and omits some of them. The table shows 650,000 to 950,000 clones, with around 85% occurring only once. Germline CDR1 is SGHRS and CDR2 is YFSETQ. Unmatched junction bases numbered 9, after V lost 3 bases and J lost 11 bases. CDR3 size: 13 residues. This same sample was also taken into another study, of human thymus T cells. As that study records: Thymic tissue was derived from resections collected during corrective heart surgery. There appeared to be biased usage of V and J genes in thymic and blood repertoires. Reports from related research described highly overlapping thymic repertoires among unrelated individuals.

The sample consisted of thymocytes. The chain combines TRBV5-1 with TRBJ1-1; 8 bases fit TRBD1. The receptor's source is a girl in the first two years of life with a congenital heart defect. The CDR3 is CASSSATGGTAFF. The CDR3 DNA reads as TGCGCCAGCAGCTCCGCTACAGGGGGTACGGCTTTCTTT.